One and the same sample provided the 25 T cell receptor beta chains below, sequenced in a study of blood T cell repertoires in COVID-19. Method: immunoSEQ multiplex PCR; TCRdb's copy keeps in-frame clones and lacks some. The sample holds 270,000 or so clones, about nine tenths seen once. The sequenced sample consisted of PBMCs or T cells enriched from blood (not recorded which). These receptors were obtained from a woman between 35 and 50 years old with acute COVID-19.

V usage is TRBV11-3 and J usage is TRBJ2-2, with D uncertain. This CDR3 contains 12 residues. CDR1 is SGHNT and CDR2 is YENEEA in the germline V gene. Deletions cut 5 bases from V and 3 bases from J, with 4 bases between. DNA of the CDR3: TGTGCCAGCAGCCCTTACACCGGGGAGCTGTTTTTT. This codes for CASSPYTGELFF. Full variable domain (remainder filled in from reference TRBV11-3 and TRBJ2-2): EAGVVQSPRYKIIEKKQPVAFWCNPISGHNTLYWYLQNLGQGPELLIRYENEEAVDDSQLPKDRFSAERLKGVDSTLKIQPAELGDSAVYLCASSPYTGELFFGEGSRLTVL.

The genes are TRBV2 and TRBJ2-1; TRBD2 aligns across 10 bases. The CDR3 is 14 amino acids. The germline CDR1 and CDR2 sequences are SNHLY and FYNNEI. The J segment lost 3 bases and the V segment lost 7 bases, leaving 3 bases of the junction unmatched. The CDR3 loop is CASMGLASYNEQFF. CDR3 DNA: TGTGCCAGCATGGGACTAGCGAGCTACAATGAGCAGTTCTTC.

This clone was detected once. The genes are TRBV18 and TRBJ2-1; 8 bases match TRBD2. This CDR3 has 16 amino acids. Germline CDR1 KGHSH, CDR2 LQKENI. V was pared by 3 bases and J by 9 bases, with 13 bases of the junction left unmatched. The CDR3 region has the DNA TGTGCCAGCTCACCGCCCGGGGGCGGGAGGAGTGGTGAGCAGTTCTTC. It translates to CASSPPGGGRSGEQFF. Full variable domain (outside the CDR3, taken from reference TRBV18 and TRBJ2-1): NAGVMQNPRHLVRRRGQEARLRCSPMKGHSHVYWYRQLPEEGLKFMVYLQKENIIDESGMPKERFSAEFPKEGPSILRIQQVVRGDSAAYFCASSPPGGGRSGEQFFGPGTRLTVL.

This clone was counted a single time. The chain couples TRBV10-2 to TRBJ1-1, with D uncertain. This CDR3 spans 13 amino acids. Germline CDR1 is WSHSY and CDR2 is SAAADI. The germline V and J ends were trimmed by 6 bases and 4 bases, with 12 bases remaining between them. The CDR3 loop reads CASRRTGSTEAFF. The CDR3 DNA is TGCGCCAGCAGAAGAACGGGGAGCACTGAAGCTTTCTTT.

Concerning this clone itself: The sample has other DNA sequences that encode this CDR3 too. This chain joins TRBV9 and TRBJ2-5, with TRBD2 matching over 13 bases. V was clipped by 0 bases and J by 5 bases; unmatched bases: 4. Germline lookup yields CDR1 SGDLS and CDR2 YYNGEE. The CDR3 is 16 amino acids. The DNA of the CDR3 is TGTGCCAGCAGCGTAGGGCCGACTAGCGGGAGGGAGACCCAGTACTTC. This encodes CASSVGPTSGRETQYF. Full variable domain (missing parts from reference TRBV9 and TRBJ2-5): DSGVTQTPKHLITATGQRVTLRCSPRSGDLSVYWYQQSLDQGLQFLIQYYNGEERAKGNILERFSAQQFPDLHSELNLSSLELGDSALYFCASSVGPTSGRETQYFGPGTRLLVL.

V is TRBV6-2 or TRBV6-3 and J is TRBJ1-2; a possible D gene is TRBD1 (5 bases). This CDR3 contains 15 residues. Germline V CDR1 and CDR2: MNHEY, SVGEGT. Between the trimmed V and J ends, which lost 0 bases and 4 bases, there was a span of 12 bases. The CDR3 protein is CASSYSPGGPYGYTF. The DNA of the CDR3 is TGTGCCAGCAGTTACTCTCCCGGGGGTCCCTATGGCTACACCTTC.

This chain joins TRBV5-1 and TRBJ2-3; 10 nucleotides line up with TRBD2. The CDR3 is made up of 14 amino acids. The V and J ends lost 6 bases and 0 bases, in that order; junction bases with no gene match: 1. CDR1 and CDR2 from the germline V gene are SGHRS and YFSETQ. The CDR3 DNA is TGCGCCAGCATGGGACTAGCGAGCACAGATACGCAGTATTTT. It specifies CASMGLASTDTQYF.

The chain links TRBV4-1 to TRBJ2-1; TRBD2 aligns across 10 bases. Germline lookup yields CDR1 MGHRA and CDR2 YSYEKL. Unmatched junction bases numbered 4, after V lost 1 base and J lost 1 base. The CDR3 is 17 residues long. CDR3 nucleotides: TGCGCCAGCAGCCAAGTACTAGCGGGAATATCCTACAATGAGCAGTTCTTC. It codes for CASSQVLAGISYNEQFF.

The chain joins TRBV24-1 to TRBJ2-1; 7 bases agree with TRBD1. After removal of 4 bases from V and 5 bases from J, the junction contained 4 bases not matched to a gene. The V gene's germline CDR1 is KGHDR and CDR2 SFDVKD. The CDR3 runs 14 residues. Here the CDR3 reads CATSETGKHNEQFF. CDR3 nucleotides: TGTGCCACCAGTGAGACAGGGAAACACAATGAGCAGTTCTTC.

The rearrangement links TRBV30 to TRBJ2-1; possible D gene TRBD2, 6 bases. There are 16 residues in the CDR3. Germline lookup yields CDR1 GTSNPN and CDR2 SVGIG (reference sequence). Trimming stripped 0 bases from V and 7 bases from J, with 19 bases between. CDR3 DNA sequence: TGTGCCTGGAGTGTGGACTTCAGCGGGTACGGAAATGAGCAGTTCTTC. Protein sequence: CAWSVDFSGYGNEQFF.

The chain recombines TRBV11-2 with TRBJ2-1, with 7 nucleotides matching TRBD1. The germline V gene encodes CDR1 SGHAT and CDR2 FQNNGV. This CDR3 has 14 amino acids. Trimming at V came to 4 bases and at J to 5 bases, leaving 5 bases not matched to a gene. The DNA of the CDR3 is TGTGCCAGCAGCTCGAGACAGGGCCACAATGAGCAGTTCTTC. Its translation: CASSSRQGHNEQFF.

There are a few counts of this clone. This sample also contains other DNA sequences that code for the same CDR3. CDR3 coding DNA: TGTGCCAGCAGTCTACAGGTGAACACTGAAGCTTTCTTT. It yields the protein CASSLQVNTEAFF. The rearrangement uses TRBV3-1 (or the pseudogene TRBV3-2) and TRBJ1-1; maybe TRBD1 (5 bases). The V end was cut by 6 bases, the J end by 0 bases, with 8 bases between. The germline V gene encodes CDR1 LGHDT and CDR2 YNNKEL (reference sequence). The CDR3 covers 13 residues.

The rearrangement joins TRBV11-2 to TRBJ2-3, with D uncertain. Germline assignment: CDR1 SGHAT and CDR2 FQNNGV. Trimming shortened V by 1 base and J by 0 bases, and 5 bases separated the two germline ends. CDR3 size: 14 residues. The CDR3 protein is CASSLVSSTDTQYF. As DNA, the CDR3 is TGTGCCAGCAGCTTAGTATCTAGCACAGATACGCAGTATTTT.

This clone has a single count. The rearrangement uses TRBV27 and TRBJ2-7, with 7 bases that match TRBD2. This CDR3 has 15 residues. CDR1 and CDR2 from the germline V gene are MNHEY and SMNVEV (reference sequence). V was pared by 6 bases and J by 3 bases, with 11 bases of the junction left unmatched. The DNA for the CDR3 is TGTGCCAGCAGCGCCCGGGCTAGCGGAAGCTACGAGCAGTACTTC. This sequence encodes CASSARASGSYEQYF.

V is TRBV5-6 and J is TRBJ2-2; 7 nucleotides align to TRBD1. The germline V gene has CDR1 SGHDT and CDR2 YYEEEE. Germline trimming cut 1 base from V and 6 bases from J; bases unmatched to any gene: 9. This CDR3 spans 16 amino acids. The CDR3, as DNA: TGTGCCAGCAGCTTGATAGGGACAGCCCTTTCCGGGGAGCTGTTTTTT. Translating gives CASSLIGTALSGELFF.

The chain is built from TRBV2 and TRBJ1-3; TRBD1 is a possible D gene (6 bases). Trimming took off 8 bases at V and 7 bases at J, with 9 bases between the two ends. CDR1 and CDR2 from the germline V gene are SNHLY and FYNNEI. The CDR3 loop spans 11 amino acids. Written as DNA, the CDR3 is TGTGCCAGCGCGGGGGCGAACACCATATATTTT. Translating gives CASAGANTIYF.

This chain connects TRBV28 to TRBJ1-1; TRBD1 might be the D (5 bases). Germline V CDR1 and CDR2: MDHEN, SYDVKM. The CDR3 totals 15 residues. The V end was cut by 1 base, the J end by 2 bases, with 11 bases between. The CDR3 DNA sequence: TGTGCCAGCAGTTTATTGACAGTAGGAAACACTGAAGCTTTCTTT. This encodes CASSLLTVGNTEAFF.

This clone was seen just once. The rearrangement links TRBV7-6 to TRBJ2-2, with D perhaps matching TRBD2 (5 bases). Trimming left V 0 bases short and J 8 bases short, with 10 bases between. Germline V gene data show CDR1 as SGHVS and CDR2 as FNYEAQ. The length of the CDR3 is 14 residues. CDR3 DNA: TGTGCCAGCAGCTTAGCGCTAGCAGCTGGGGAGCTGTTTTTT. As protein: CASSLALAAGELFF.

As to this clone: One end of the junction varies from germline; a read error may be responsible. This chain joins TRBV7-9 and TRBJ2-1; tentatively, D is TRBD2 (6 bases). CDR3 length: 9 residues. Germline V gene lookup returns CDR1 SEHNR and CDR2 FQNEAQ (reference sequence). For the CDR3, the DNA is TGTGCCAGCAGCCCTTCGGGGGTCTTC. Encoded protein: CASSPSGVF.

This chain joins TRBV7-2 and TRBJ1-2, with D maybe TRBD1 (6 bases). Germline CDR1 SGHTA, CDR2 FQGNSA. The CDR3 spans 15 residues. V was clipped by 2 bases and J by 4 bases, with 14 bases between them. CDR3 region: CASSLNHGQFYGYTF. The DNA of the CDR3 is TGTGCCAGCAGCTTAAATCACGGACAGTTCTATGGCTACACCTTC.

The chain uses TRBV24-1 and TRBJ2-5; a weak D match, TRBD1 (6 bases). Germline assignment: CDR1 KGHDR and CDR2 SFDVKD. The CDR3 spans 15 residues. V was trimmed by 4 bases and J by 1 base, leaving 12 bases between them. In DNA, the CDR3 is TGTGCCACCAGTGACACGGCAGGGGCCCAAGAGACCCAGTACTTC. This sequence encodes CATSDTAGAQETQYF.

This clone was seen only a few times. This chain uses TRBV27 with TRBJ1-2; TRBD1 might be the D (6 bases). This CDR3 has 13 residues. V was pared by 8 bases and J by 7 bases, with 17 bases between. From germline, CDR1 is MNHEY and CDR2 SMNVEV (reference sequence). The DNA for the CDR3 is TGTGCCAGCCGTAATTACAGGGCGGGTGGCTACACCTTC. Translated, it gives CASRNYRAGGYTF.

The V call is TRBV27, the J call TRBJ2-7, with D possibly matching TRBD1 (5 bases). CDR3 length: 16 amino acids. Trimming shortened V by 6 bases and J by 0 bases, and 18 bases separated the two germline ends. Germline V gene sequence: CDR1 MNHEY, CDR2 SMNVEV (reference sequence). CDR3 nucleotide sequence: TGTGCCAGCAGGAGATCGACAGCCGCGAGCTCCTACGAGCAGTACGTC. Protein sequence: CASRRSTAASSYEQYV.

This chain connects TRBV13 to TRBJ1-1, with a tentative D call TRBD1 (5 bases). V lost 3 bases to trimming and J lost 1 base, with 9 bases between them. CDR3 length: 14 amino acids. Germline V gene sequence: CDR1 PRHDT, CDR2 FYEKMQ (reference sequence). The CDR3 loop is CASSFGGKNTEAFF. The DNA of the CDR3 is TGTGCCAGCAGCTTCGGGGGGAAGAACACTGAAGCTTTCTTT. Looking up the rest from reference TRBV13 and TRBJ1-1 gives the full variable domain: AAGVIQSPRHLIKEKRETATLKCYPIPRHDTVYWYQQGPGQDPQFLISFYEKMQSDKGSIPDRFSAQQFSDYHSELNMSSLELGDSALYFCASSFGGKNTEAFFGQGTRLTVV.

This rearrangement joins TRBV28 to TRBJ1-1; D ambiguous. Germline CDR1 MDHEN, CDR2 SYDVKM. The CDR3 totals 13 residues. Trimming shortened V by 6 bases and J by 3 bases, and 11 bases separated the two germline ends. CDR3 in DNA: TGTGCCAGCAGCCAAACTAAGCACACTGAAGCTTTCTTT. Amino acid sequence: CASSQTKHTEAFF.